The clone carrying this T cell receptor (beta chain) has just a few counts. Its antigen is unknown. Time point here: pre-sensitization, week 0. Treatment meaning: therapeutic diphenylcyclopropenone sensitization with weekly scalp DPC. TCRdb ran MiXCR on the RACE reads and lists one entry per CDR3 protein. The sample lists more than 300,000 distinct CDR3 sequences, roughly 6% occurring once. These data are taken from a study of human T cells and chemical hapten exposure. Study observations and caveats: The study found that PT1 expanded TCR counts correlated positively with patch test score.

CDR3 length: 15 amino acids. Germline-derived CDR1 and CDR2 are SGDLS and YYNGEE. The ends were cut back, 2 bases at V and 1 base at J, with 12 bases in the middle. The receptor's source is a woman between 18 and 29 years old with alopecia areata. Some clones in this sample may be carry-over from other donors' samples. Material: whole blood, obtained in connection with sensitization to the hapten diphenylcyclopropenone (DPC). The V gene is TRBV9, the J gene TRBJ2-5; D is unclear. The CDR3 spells CASSVGPSFQETQYF. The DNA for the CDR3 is TGTGCCAGCAGCGTTGGGCCGAGCTTCCAAGAGACCCAGTACTTC.